This T cell receptor (beta chain) was documented in a study of OX40 agonist ivuxolimab in advanced cancers. About the study: Past anti-PD-1, anti-PD-L1 or anti-CTLA-4 therapy was accepted, and 40% had received some.

Sequencing was performed with immunoSEQ multiplex PCR; in TCRdb, only in-frame clones are kept and a portion is missing. The sample records around 85,000 clones, about 89% being singletons. V shed 3 bases and J shed 3 bases, with 15 bases lying between them. The CDR3 totals 15 residues. CDR1 is MDHEN and CDR2 is SYDVKM in the germline V gene. V gene TRBV28 combines with J gene TRBJ2-7; the D call may be TRBD1 or TRBD2 (5 bases each). Here the sequenced sample was CD4+ or CD8+ T cells sorted from blood, taken in a trial of the OX40 agonist ivuxolimab. The TCR was taken from an adult with an advanced solid tumor such as melanoma, head and neck, liver or kidney cancer. CDR3: CASSFVEGWFYEQYF. The CDR3 DNA is TGTGCCAGCAGTTTTGTTGAGGGGTGGTTCTACGAGCAGTACTTC.